The 12 T cell receptor beta chains presented below share a single source sample, sequenced in a study of T cell changes during pregnancy in multiple sclerosis (dated by TCRdb to between 2018 and 2020). Libraries were prepared through the immunoSEQ multiplex PCR assay. Not all clones reach the TCRdb copy of this immuneACCESS table, which keeps in-frame sequences only. Checked studies attribute under half of the gap to unresolved V genes and leave the rest unexplained. Recorded for this sample are roughly 57,000 clones; around nine tenths of them occurred a single time. The ten largest make up less than 4% of the sample. Sequencing was performed on CD8+ T cells from peripheral blood mononuclear cells, taken before pregnancy. All receptors come from a female donor with multiple sclerosis, enrolled in a pregnancy study.

The gene calls are TRBV27 and TRBJ2-7; the match to TRBD1 covers 7 bases. Germline CDR1 and CDR2: MNHEY and SMNVEV (reference sequence). V lost 0 bases and J lost 1; bases outside the gene matches: 3. The CDR3 covers 15 residues. The CDR3 loop is CASSLSPGQSYEQYF. As DNA, the CDR3 is TGTGCCAGCAGTTTATCACCGGGACAGTCCTACGAGCAGTACTTC.

The chain uses TRBV27 and TRBJ1-4, with unresolved D. The CDR3 covers 11 residues. Trimming took off 6 bases at V and 5 bases at J, with 4 bases between the two ends. Germline assignment: CDR1 MNHEY and CDR2 SMNVEV (reference sequence). The CDR3 DNA reads as TGTGCCAGCAGGGAGAATGAAAAACTGTTTTTT. It encodes CASRENEKLFF.

This chain uses TRBV15 with TRBJ1-5; D possibly corresponds to TRBD1 (6 bases). This CDR3 has 15 amino acids. Trimming removed 0 bases from V and 6 bases from J, with 12 bases in between. The germline V gene encodes CDR1 LNHNV and CDR2 YYDKDF (reference sequence). The CDR3 here is CATSRDRGGGQPQHF. In nucleotides, the CDR3 is TGTGCCACCAGCAGAGATAGAGGGGGGGGTCAGCCCCAGCATTTT.

The chain has TRBV19 and TRBJ2-1, with a weak D call TRBD2 (5 bases). CDR1 is LNHDA, CDR2 SQIVND, per germline (reference sequence). V shed 6 bases and J shed 2 bases, with 14 bases lying between them. The CDR3 spans 15 residues. The CDR3 DNA sequence: TGTGCCAGTAGGGTGACTGGGAGCGCCTACAATGAGCAGTTCTTC. This sequence encodes CASRVTGSAYNEQFF.

On this clone itself: This sequence may be a read error, since a much larger clone differs from it by one base. The chain uses TRBV2 and TRBJ1-1, with a weak D call TRBD1 (5 bases). V lost 3 bases to trimming and J lost 7 bases, with 18 bases between them. The CDR3 sequence is 15 residues long. Looked up from germline, CDR1 is SNHLY and CDR2 is FYNNEI. The CDR3 protein is CASSESPGRVIEAFF. The CDR3 DNA is TGTGCCAGCAGTGAGAGCCCAGGGAGGGTCATTGAAGCTTTCTTT.

The chain has TRBV27 and TRBJ2-1, with 7 bases aligning to TRBD1. V gave up 10 bases and J gave up 9 bases; unmatched junction bases: 9. This CDR3 has 12 residues. CDR1 is MNHEY and CDR2 is SMNVEV in the germline V gene (reference sequence). This chain's CDR3 is CATRQGLGEQFF. The CDR3 DNA is TGTGCCACTCGACAGGGATTGGGTGAGCAGTTCTTC.

V is TRBV7-2 and J is TRBJ1-2; the D gene is possibly TRBD1 (5 bases). This CDR3 has 16 amino acids. The germline gives CDR1 SGHTA, CDR2 FQGNSA. The germline V and J ends were trimmed by 3 bases and 6 bases, with 20 bases remaining between them. CDR3 amino acids: CASSFSVDSLLNGYTF. CDR3 nucleotide sequence: TGTGCCAGCAGCTTTTCCGTAGACAGCCTGTTAAATGGCTACACCTTC.

In regard to this clone: The sample carries other DNA sequences with the same CDR3. The chain combines TRBV2 with TRBJ2-7; 11 nucleotides align to TRBD1. The V segment lost 7 bases and the J segment 5 bases; nucleotides outside the gene matches: 13. In germline, CDR1 is SNHLY, CDR2 FYNNEI. The CDR3 has 16 amino acids. The CDR3 loop is CASNGQGARIKNEQYF. CDR3 nucleotide sequence: TGTGCCAGCAACGGACAGGGGGCGCGGATAAAGAACGAGCAGTACTTC.

Only one count was recorded for this clone. This sequence joins TRBV4-1 and TRBJ1-4; possibly TRBD1 for D (6 bases). This CDR3 contains 15 residues. Germline values: CDR1 MGHRA, CDR2 YSYEKL. The germline V and J ends were trimmed by 4 bases and 7 bases, with 16 bases remaining between them. CDR3 nucleotide sequence: TGCGCCAGCAGCCTTAGGGGGGGGTCCCCTGAAAAACTGTTTTTT. Amino acids: CASSLRGGSPEKLFF.

The chain carries TRBV7-3 and TRBJ2-1; 10 bases are a match to TRBD2. The CDR3 has 16 amino acids. The V and J ends lost 5 bases and 6 bases, in that order; junction bases with no gene match: 10. CDR1 is SGHTA and CDR2 is FQGTGA in the germline V gene. CDR3 sequence (DNA): TGTGCCAGCAGCAAAATAGCGGGGGGAACCTTCAATGAGCAGTTCTTC. Translated, it gives CASSKIAGGTFNEQFF.

Regarding this clone: Germline is not matched at one junction end, which may reflect a read error. The rearrangement uses TRBV11-2 and TRBJ1-3, with a possible D match to TRBD1 (5 bases). From germline, CDR1 is SGHAT and CDR2 FQNNGV. This CDR3 has 14 amino acids. DNA of the CDR3: TGTGTCAGCAGCTGGGGGGGCTCTGGAAACACCATATATTTT. This gives the protein CVSSWGGSGNTIYF.

This CDR3 reads CASDSVGETQYF. As DNA, the CDR3 is TGTGCCAGCGATTCTGTCGGAGAGACCCAGTACTTC. This chain joins TRBV2 and TRBJ2-5; D unresolved. Germline CDR1 and CDR2: SNHLY and FYNNEI. Trimming stripped 8 bases from V and 4 bases from J, with 11 bases between. CDR3 size: 12 residues.